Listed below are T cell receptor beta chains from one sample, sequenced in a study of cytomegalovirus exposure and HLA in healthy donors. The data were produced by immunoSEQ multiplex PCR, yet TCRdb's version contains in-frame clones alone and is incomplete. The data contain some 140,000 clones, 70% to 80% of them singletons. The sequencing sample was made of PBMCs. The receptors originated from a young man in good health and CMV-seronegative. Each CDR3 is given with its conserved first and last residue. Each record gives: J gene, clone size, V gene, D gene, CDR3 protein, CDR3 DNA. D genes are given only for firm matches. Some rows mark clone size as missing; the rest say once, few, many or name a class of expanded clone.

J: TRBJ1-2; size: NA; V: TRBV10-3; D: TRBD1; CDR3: CATGSPGTDGGYTF; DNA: TGTGCCACCGGGTCTCCAGGGACAGATGGCGGCTACACCTTC
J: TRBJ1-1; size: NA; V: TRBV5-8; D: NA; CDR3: CASSLRVRNTEAFF; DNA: TGTGCCAGCAGCTTGAGAGTCCGGAACACTGAAGCTTTCTTT
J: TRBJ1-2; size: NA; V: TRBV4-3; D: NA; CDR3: CASSLQSNYGYTF; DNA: TGCGCCAGCAGCTTACAGTCCAACTATGGCTACACCTTC
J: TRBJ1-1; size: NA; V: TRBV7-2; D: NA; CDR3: CASSPGHLNTEAFF; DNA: TGTGCCAGCAGCCCAGGACACCTGAACACTGAAGCTTTCTTT
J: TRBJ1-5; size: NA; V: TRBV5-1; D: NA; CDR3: CASSLEGDSNQPQHF; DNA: TGCGCCAGCAGCTTGGAGGGAGATAGCAATCAGCCCCAGCATTTT
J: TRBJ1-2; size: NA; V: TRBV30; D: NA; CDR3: CAWRFPARGYTF; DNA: TGTGCCTGGAGGTTTCCAGCGCGAGGCTACACCTTC
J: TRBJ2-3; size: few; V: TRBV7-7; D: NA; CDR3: CASSLGLAKTDTQYF; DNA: TGTGCTAGCAGCTTAGGGCTAGCGAAAACAGATACGCAGTATTTT
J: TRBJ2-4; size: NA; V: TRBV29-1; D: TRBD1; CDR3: CSVGTGQGGIIQYF; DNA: TGCAGCGTGGGAACTGGACAGGGGGGAATTATTCAGTACTTC
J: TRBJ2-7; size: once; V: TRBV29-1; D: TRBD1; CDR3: CSVIKDRDYEQYF; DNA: TGCAGCGTTATTAAGGACAGGGACTACGAGCAGTACTTC
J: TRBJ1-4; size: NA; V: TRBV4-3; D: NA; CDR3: CASSQDWEGVESEKLFF; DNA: TGCGCCAGCAGCCAAGACTGGGAGGGGGTGGAGAGCGAAAAACTGTTTTTT
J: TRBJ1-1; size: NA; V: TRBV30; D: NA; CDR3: CAWSVGDGTGAFF; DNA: TGTGCCTGGAGTGTAGGGGATGGGACTGGGGCTTTCTTT
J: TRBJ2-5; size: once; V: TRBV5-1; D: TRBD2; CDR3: CASRVSGGEETQYF; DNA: TGCGCCAGCAGGGTTAGCGGGGGGGAAGAGACCCAGTACTTC
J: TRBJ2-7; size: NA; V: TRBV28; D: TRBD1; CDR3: CASRAQGAGEQYF; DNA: TGTGCCAGCAGAGCACAGGGGGCGGGGGAGCAGTACTTC
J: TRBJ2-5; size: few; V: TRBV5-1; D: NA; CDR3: CASSLGGTYQETQYF; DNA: TGCGCCAGCAGTCTTGGGGGCACCTACCAAGAGACCCAGTACTTC
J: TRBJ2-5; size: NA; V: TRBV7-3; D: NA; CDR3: CASSSGYQETQYF; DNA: TGTGCCAGCAGCTCGGGGTATCAAGAGACCCAGTACTTC
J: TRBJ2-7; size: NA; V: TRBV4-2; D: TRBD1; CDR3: CASSQGLGGQDEQYF; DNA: TGTGCCAGCAGCCAAGGTTTAGGGGGCCAGGACGAGCAGTACTTC